Sequencing of this T cell receptor beta chain was carried out in a study of CD8 T cells in Susac syndrome. This CDR3 region has 15 residues. The V gene's germline CDR1 is DFQATT and CDR2 SNEGSKA (reference sequence). V lost 3 bases, J lost 3 bases, and 18 bases lay in between. Reverse transcription of about 0.5 to 1 ug RNA used random hexamers. TCRdb fed the immunoSEQ multiplex PCR reads into MiXCR, producing one record per CDR3 protein. In the table there are a few hundred thousand distinct CDR3 sequences, roughly nine tenths of which are singletons. The study used treatment-naive patients who had stable or active relapsing-remitting disease as multiple sclerosis controls. TEMRA cells were enriched by FACS, and CD4+ and CD8+ T cells were negatively isolated.

This chain connects TRBV20-1 to TRBJ2-7; D perhaps matches TRBD2 (5 bases). The receptor was derived from a human donor with multiple sclerosis. The sequenced material came from CD8+ T cells from PBMCs. CDR3 nucleotides: TGCAGTGCTAGTGAGCGGCAAGCGGAAGACTACGAGCAGTACTTC. This sequence encodes CSASERQAEDYEQYF.